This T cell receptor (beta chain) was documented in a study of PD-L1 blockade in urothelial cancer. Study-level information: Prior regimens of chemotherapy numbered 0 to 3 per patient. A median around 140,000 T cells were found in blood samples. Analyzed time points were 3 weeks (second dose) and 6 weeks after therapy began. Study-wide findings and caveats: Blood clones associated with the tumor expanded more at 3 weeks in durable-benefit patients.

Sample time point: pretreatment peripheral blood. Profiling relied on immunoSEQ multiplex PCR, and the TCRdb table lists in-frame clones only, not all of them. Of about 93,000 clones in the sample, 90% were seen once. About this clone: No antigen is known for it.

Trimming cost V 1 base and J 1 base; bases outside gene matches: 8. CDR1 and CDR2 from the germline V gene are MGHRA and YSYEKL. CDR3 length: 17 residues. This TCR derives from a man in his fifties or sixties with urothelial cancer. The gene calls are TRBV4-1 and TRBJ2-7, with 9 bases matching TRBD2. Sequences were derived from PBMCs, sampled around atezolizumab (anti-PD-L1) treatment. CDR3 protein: CASSQVSGLAGSYEQYF. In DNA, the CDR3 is TGCGCCAGCAGCCAAGTTTCAGGGCTAGCGGGATCCTACGAGCAGTACTTC.